Shown below are 5 T cell receptor beta chains from a single sample sequenced in a study of graft-versus-host responses after intestinal transplantation. Sequencing used immunoSEQ multiplex PCR; TCRdb keeps in-frame clones, though not all of them. The sample has around 18,000 clones; roughly four fifths are singletons. The material sequenced was PBMCs, taken 14 days after transplant. The receptors stem from a human patient who received an intestinal transplant, so some T cells may come from the graft donor.

This chain connects TRBV6-4 to TRBJ2-2; 13 nucleotides line up with TRBD2. CDR1 is MRHNA, CDR2 SNTAGT, per germline. The V and J ends lost 4 bases and 4 bases, in that order; junction bases with no gene match: 0. This CDR3 has 15 residues. The CDR3 loop is CASSGTSGSTGELFF. DNA for the CDR3: TGTGCCAGCAGTGGGACTAGCGGGAGCACCGGGGAGCTGTTTTTT.

This clone showed up just a few times. The CDR3 nucleotides read TGTGCCAGCAAAACGGGACAGGGCAATCAGCCCCAGCATTTT. It specifies CASKTGQGNQPQHF. This sequence joins TRBV2 and TRBJ1-5, with 8 bases that match TRBD1. The CDR3 is made up of 14 amino acids. Trimming at V came to 7 bases and at J to 2 bases, leaving 4 bases not matched to a gene. Germline assignment: CDR1 SNHLY and CDR2 FYNNEI.

V usage is TRBV28 and J usage is TRBJ1-4, with D unclear. CDR1 and CDR2 from the germline V gene are MDHEN and SYDVKM. CDR3 length: 13 residues. The germline V and J ends were trimmed by 5 bases and 3 bases, with 7 bases remaining between them. The CDR3 DNA reads as TGTGCCAGCAGTCTGAGGCCTAATGAAAAACTGTTTTTT. It is translated as CASSLRPNEKLFF.

The genes are TRBV15 and TRBJ2-7; D remains ambiguous. Germline CDR1 is LNHNV and CDR2 is YYDKDF (reference sequence). This CDR3 is built from 12 residues. V gave up 6 bases and J gave up 6 bases, with 12 bases separating them. The DNA for the CDR3 is TGTGCCACCAGTTTAGGATTAGGCGAGCAGTACTTC. It encodes CATSLGLGEQYF.

This sequence joins TRBV9 and TRBJ1-1; no firm D call. The CDR3 is made up of 14 amino acids. CDR1 and CDR2 from the germline V gene are SGDLS and YYNGEE. V lost 4 bases to trimming and J lost 0 bases, with 10 bases between them. In nucleotides, the CDR3 is TGTGCCAGCAGCAACCCTGACTTGAACACTGAAGCTTTCTTT. Protein: CASSNPDLNTEAFF.